This T cell receptor (beta chain) was identified in a study of patients and donors after allogeneic stem cell transplantation. Using its own MiXCR run on the RT-PCR reads, TCRdb lists one record per CDR3 protein. The sample records 900,000 to 1,000,000 distinct CDR3 sequences, roughly 18% being singletons. Trimming cost V 1 base and J 9 bases; bases outside gene matches: 8. The germline CDR1 and CDR2 sequences are DFQATT and SNEGSKA (reference sequence). The CDR3 sequence is 15 residues long. V usage is TRBV20-1 and J usage is TRBJ1-5; the match to TRBD1 covers 11 bases. This receptor was taken from a human donor who was either an allogeneic HSCT recipient or a stem cell or donor lymphocyte infusion donor (not recorded which). It is not recorded whose cells these are; they may come from a transplant donor. Sequenced: blood, either unsorted or a sorted T cell fraction (not recorded which). CDR3 nucleotide sequence: TGCAGTGCTAGAGCGGGACAGGGGGTCGTGGGGCCCCAGCATTTT. Protein product: CSARAGQGVVGPQHF.